This T cell receptor beta chain is from a study of neurological immune-mediated disorders. This CDR3 is built from 17 residues. Per germline, CDR1 SGHRS and CDR2 YFSETQ. For this clonotype: At one of its ends the junction is not consistent with the germline gene, which may arise from a read error.

MiXCR, run by TCRdb on the 5' RACE reads, gives a single entry per CDR3 protein. The table shows some 77,000 distinct CDR3 sequences, with 9.4% occurring only once. This sequence joins TRBV5-1 and TRBJ2-2; D tentatively reads TRBD1 or TRBD2 (5 bases each). The sequence came from a man in his forties or fifties in good health. The sample was PBMCs. CDR3 coding DNA: TGCGCCAGCAGCCTCACCCCAGGACCGGCTGGGACCGGGGAGCGGTTTTTT. Protein: CASSLTPGPAGTGERFF. The entire variable domain, with the rest obtained from reference TRBV5-1 and TRBJ2-2, is as follows: KAGVTQTPRYLIKTRGQQVTLSCSPISGHRSVSWYQQTPGQGLQFLFEYFSETQRNKGNFPGRFSGRQFSNSRSEMNVSTLELGDSALYLCASSLTPGPAGTGERFFGEGSRLTVL.